This passage covers 27 T cell receptor beta chains from one sample sequenced in a study of beta chain features in type 1 diabetes. cDNA synthesis used the whole RNA isolate, giving expressed TCRB sequences. Libraries were prepared by immunoSEQ multiplex PCR; TCRdb keeps only in-frame clonotypes and omits some of them. The top ten hold roughly 1.3% of the sample, which has 130,000 to 150,000 clones, more than 10% seen once. Their recognized antigens are unknown. Study findings and constraints: The study found moderately but significantly shorter TCRB CDR3s in all four CD4+ subsets of Type 1 diabetes patients.

Material for sequencing was central memory CD4+ T cells from blood. These receptors all stem from a young man with type 1 diabetes.

J is TRBJ1-5 and V is TRBV5-4; D might be TRBD1 (5 bases). The V gene lost 4 bases and the J gene lost 4 bases, with 9 bases spanning the gap. The CDR3 loop spans 13 amino acids. Germline V gives CDR1 SGHNT, CDR2 YYREEE (reference sequence). As DNA, the CDR3 is TGTGCCAGCAGCGTGGACAATAATCAGCCCCAGCATTTT. It yields the protein CASSVDNNQPQHF.

The J gene is TRBJ1-6, the V gene TRBV25-1, with 7 bases that match TRBD1. The CDR3 covers 15 residues. Germline CDR1 MGHDK, CDR2 SYGVNS. The trim removed 4 bases at V and 8 bases at J, leaving 8 bases unmatched. The CDR3, as DNA: TGTGCCAGCAGTGGAATCGACAGGGACGATTCACCCCTCCACTTT. It translates to CASSGIDRDDSPLHF.

This clone was counted between two and nine times. The junction differs from germline at one of its ends, possibly a read error. The rearrangement links TRBV11-2 to TRBJ2-3; 9 bases match TRBD1. From germline, CDR1 is SGHAT and CDR2 FQNNGV. The CDR3 is 16 amino acids. In nucleotides, the CDR3 is TGTGCCAGCAGCTTAGATGGTACAGGGGGCACTGATACGCAGTATTTT. Translating it yields CASSLDGTGGTDTQYF.

This clone showed up just a few times. The chain joins TRBV7-6 to TRBJ2-3, with 7 bases identical to TRBD1. Germline V gene sequence: CDR1 SGHVS, CDR2 FNYEAQ. This CDR3 spans 14 amino acids. V dropped 2 bases and J dropped 1; count of bases not matched to a gene: 0. Here the CDR3 reads CASSLQGGTDTQYF. The CDR3 bases are TGTGCCAGCAGCTTACAGGGGGGCACAGATACGCAGTATTTT. The full variable domain, in which reference TRBV7-6 and TRBJ2-3 provide the parts outside the CDR3, is GAGVSQSPRYKVTKRGQDVALRCDPISGHVSLYWYRQALGQGPEFLTYFNYEAQQDKSGLPNDRFSAERPEGSISTLTIQRTEQRDSAMYRCASSLQGGTDTQYFGPGTRLTVL.

The V and J genes are TRBV4-2 and TRBJ2-2; 9 positions match TRBD2. V lost 0 bases, J lost 7 bases, and 9 bases stayed unmatched. CDR3 length: 17 residues. Per germline, CDR1 LGHNA and CDR2 YNFKEQ. CDR3 region: CASSQEGARGGGGELFF. The CDR3 DNA reads TGTGCCAGCAGCCAAGAGGGAGCGCGGGGGGGCGGCGGGGAGCTGTTTTTT.

The chain recombines TRBV5-4 with TRBJ1-2; maybe TRBD1 (6 bases). Germline V gene lookup returns CDR1 SGHNT and CDR2 YYREEE (reference sequence). Trimming shortened V by 10 bases and J by 3 bases, and 16 bases separated the two germline ends. The CDR3 covers 13 residues. The CDR3 sequence: CALYRDTDYGYTF. The CDR3 DNA reads TGTGCCTTATACCGGGACACAGACTATGGCTACACCTTC.

The V and J genes are TRBV9 and TRBJ2-1; 7 nucleotides agree with TRBD2. Losses at the gene ends were 3 bases for V and 10 bases for J; bases not matched to a gene: 7. There are 13 residues in the CDR3. CDR1 and CDR2 (germline): SGDLS, YYNGEE. The CDR3 DNA sequence: TGTGCCAGCAGCGAGGGACTATCCCACGAGCAGTTCTTC. Its protein product is CASSEGLSHEQFF.

This clone was observed a handful of times. This chain connects TRBV5-1 to TRBJ2-2; 8 nucleotides line up with TRBD1. CDR3 size: 16 residues. After removal of 2 bases from V and 2 bases from J, the junction contained 5 bases not matched to a gene. Germline CDR1 SGHRS, CDR2 YFSETQ. CDR3 sequence: CASSFRDRRNTGELFF. Here the CDR3 DNA reads TGCGCCAGCAGCTTCAGGGACAGGAGAAACACCGGGGAGCTGTTTTTT.

This clone turned up a few times. J is TRBJ1-5 and V is TRBV29-1; TRBD1 agrees at 9 bases. Germline V gene sequence: CDR1 SQVTM, CDR2 ANQGSEA. The CDR3 runs 14 residues. V lost 6 bases, J lost 7 bases, and 10 bases stayed unmatched. CDR3: CSVRGTGREQPQHF. CDR3 in DNA: TGCAGCGTGAGGGGGACAGGGAGGGAGCAGCCCCAGCATTTT.

The gene calls are TRBV9 and TRBJ1-5, with D hard to call. Trimming left V 4 bases short and J 9 bases short, with 14 bases between. The germline gives CDR1 SGDLS, CDR2 YYNGEE. CDR3 length equals 13 residues. In DNA, the CDR3 is TGTGCCAGCAGCCTAGGGCCGGCGAGGCCCCAGCATTTT. This gives the protein CASSLGPARPQHF.

The V and J genes are TRBV7-2 and TRBJ2-7; D is uncertain. V was cut by 1 base and J by 3 bases, with 10 bases left in between. Germline V CDR1 and CDR2: SGHTA, FQGNSA. The CDR3 has 14 amino acids. For the CDR3, the DNA is TGTGCCAGCAGCTTAGGACCAGGAAACTACGAGCAGTACTTC. Its protein is CASSLGPGNYEQYF.

The chain links TRBV11-2 to TRBJ1-1, with D perhaps matching TRBD1 (5 bases). Germline CDR1 is SGHAT and CDR2 is FQNNGV. The V gene lost 5 bases and the J gene lost 1 base, with 8 bases spanning the gap. This CDR3 comprises 13 residues. The DNA of the CDR3 is TGTGCCAGCAGCATACAGGCGAACACTGAAGCTTTCTTT. It specifies CASSIQANTEAFF. The whole variable domain, remainder taken from reference TRBV11-2 and TRBJ1-1, is EAGVAQSPRYKIIEKRQSVAFWCNPISGHATLYWYQQILGQGPKLLIQFQNNGVVDDSQLPKDRFSAERLKGVDSTLKIQPAKLEDSAVYLCASSIQANTEAFFGQGTRLTVV.

Points on this clone: A junction end diverges from the germline sequence, so it may reflect a read error. This chain connects TRBV7-3 to TRBJ2-3; no clear D. Germline values: CDR1 SGHTA, CDR2 FQGTGA. The CDR3 has 15 amino acids. CDR3 coding DNA: TGTGCCAGCAGCGTAACCGGTGCATTCACAGATACGCAGTATTTT. This codes for CASSVTGAFTDTQYF.

This clone appeared many times. The same CDR3 can be traced to other DNA sequences in this sample. This chain joins TRBV7-9 and TRBJ2-3; D unresolved. The length of the CDR3 is 15 residues. V was clipped by 0 bases and J by 1 base, with 8 bases between them. From germline, CDR1 is SEHNR and CDR2 FQNEAQ (reference sequence). CDR3: CASSLASAGTDTQYF. As DNA, the CDR3 is TGTGCCAGCAGCTTAGCTTCGGCTGGCACAGATACGCAGTATTTT.

The rearrangement uses TRBV5-1 and TRBJ2-7, with D unresolved. The germline V gene has CDR1 SGHRS and CDR2 YFSETQ. The CDR3 runs to 12 residues. V was pared by 0 bases and J by 5 bases, with 6 bases between. In DNA, the CDR3 is TGCGCCAGCAGCTTGGACAGCAACGAGCAGTACTTC. The encoded protein is CASSLDSNEQYF.

This clone has more than one count but fewer than ten. The chain combines TRBV21-1 with TRBJ2-3. TRBV21-1 is listed as a pseudogene. This CDR3 comprises 14 residues. CDR3 nucleotides: TGTGCCAGCAGAGGTGGTGGGGACACAGATACGCAGTATTTT. Translated, it gives CASRGGGDTDTQYF.

The V and J genes are TRBV14 and TRBJ1-1; D is undetermined. CDR1 is SGHDN and CDR2 is FVKESK in the germline V gene. Trimming left V 3 bases short and J 3 bases short, with 8 bases between. This CDR3 spans 13 amino acids. For the CDR3, the DNA is TGTGCCAGCAGCCAGTGGTCCGACACTGAAGCTTTCTTT. Protein sequence: CASSQWSDTEAFF.

This sequence joins TRBV4-2 and TRBJ2-3; 9 bases agree with TRBD2. The CDR3 has 21 amino acids. Looked up from germline, CDR1 is LGHNA and CDR2 is YNFKEQ. The ends lost 1 base at V and 0 bases at J; junction bases unmatched: 17. The CDR3 loop is CASSQGLGGGEPGFSTDTQYF. The CDR3 bases are TGTGCCAGCAGCCAAGGGCTCGGCGGGGGGGAGCCCGGGTTTAGCACAGATACGCAGTATTTT.

V usage is TRBV7-8 and J usage is TRBJ2-5; TRBD2 aligns across 7 bases. The CDR3 spans 13 residues. The V gene's germline CDR1 is SGHVS and CDR2 FQNEAQ. The V gene end was trimmed by 5 bases and the J gene end by 5 bases; junction bases not matched to a gene: 5. As DNA, the CDR3 is TGTGCCAGCAGCCCGGGGGGATCGGAGACCCAGTACTTC. It is translated as CASSPGGSETQYF.

The chain uses TRBV9 and TRBJ1-2; D is unresolved. Germline V gene data show CDR1 as SGDLS and CDR2 as YYNGEE. V dropped 3 bases and J dropped 8 bases, with 17 bases sitting between them. This CDR3 is 14 amino acids long. CDR3 nucleotides: TGTGCCAGCAGCGCCAGTTCCCCCTCACGGGGCTACACCTTC. Translating gives CASSASSPSRGYTF.

Only a few counts were recorded for this clone. J is TRBJ1-6 and V is TRBV7-9; D is ambiguous. The CDR3 spans 14 residues. V lost 0 bases to trimming and J lost 7 bases, with 7 bases between them. Germline CDR1 is SEHNR and CDR2 is FQNEAQ (reference sequence). CDR3 in DNA: TGTGCCAGCAGCTTAGCCTACACCAATTCACCCCTCCACTTT. Encoded protein: CASSLAYTNSPLHF.

This clone was seen a few times. The rearrangement links TRBV30 to TRBJ2-3, with no clear D. The CDR3 runs 12 residues. Germline V lookup: CDR1 GTSNPN, CDR2 SVGIG (reference sequence). V was cut by 2 bases and J by 7 bases, with 10 bases left in between. CDR3 nucleotides: TGTGCCTGGAGTTTTCGTTCCCATACGCAGTATTTT. Protein sequence: CAWSFRSHTQYF.

The J gene is TRBJ2-5, the V gene TRBV5-4; no firm D call. This CDR3 comprises 15 residues. V dropped 4 bases and J dropped 5 bases, with 18 bases sitting between them. Germline lookup yields CDR1 SGHNT and CDR2 YYREEE (reference sequence). Here the CDR3 reads CASSGRTAPGETQYF. In nucleotides, the CDR3 is TGTGCCAGCAGCGGACGGACGGCTCCCGGGGAGACCCAGTACTTC.

This clone appeared a few times. The J gene is TRBJ2-7, the V gene TRBV11-3; weak D call: TRBD2 (6 bases). From germline, CDR1 is SGHNT and CDR2 YENEEA. The CDR3 has 16 residues. Trimming took 2 bases from V and 4 from J, leaving 18 bases between them. The CDR3 region has the DNA TGTGCCAGCAGCTTATTCGGAAATTCCGGAGGGTACGAGCAGTACTTC. Translation gives CASSLFGNSGGYEQYF. Full variable domain (remainder filled in from reference TRBV11-3 and TRBJ2-7): EAGVVQSPRYKIIEKKQPVAFWCNPISGHNTLYWYLQNLGQGPELLIRYENEEAVDDSQLPKDRFSAERLKGVDSTLKIQPAELGDSAVYLCASSLFGNSGGYEQYFGPGTRLTVT.

The chain recombines TRBV6-1 with TRBJ2-1; D is perhaps TRBD1 (6 bases). The CDR3 sequence is 17 residues long. Germline V CDR1 and CDR2: MNHNS, SASEGT. Trimming took 1 base from V and 1 from J, leaving 14 bases between them. CDR3 protein: CASSEGFPGHSYNEQFF. The CDR3 DNA sequence: TGTGCCAGCAGTGAAGGTTTTCCGGGACATTCCTACAATGAGCAGTTCTTC.

The V call is TRBV14, the J call TRBJ2-1; 8 nucleotides agree with TRBD1. With 8 bases clipped from V and 12 bases from J, the junction kept 15 bases outside the gene matches. Germline V lookup: CDR1 SGHDN, CDR2 FVKESK. This CDR3 contains 14 residues. This CDR3 is CASGAGTGGLGQFF. The DNA of the CDR3 is TGTGCCAGCGGTGCCGGGACAGGTGGTCTTGGGCAGTTCTTC.

The chain joins TRBV7-3 to TRBJ2-1; 13 bases align to TRBD2. V gave up 4 bases and J gave up 6 bases; unmatched junction bases: 0. There are 14 residues in the CDR3. Germline lookup yields CDR1 SGHTA and CDR2 FQGTGA. CDR3 sequence: CASSWTSGGNEQFF. The DNA for the CDR3 is TGTGCCAGCAGCTGGACTAGCGGGGGCAATGAGCAGTTCTTC. Filled out from reference TRBV7-3 and TRBJ2-1, the complete variable domain reads GAGVSQTPSNKVTEKGKYVELRCDPISGHTALYWYRQSLGQGPEFLIYFQGTGAADDSGLPNDRFFAVRPEGSVSTLKIQRTERGDSAVYLCASSWTSGGNEQFFGPGTRLTVL.